This entry features one T cell receptor (beta chain) sequence. Its target is unknown. V was pared by 4 bases and J by 0 bases, with 8 bases of the junction left unmatched. CDR1 is SGHRS, CDR2 YFSETQ, per germline. This CDR3 spans 16 amino acids. This sample is drawn from a study of cytomegalovirus exposure and HLA in healthy donors. Notes on the study in general: Overall, under 200 TCR beta chains were annotated as cytomegalovirus-associated. Most TCR sequences were seen very rarely across donors, but some public TCRs occurred in many. Subsequent analysis found a tendency for first-cohort TCR clusters to co-occur within the 95 to 150 validation repertoires. The classifier, whose performance was assessed in both the original and validation cohorts, reportedly diagnosed cytomegalovirus status with high specificity and sensitivity.

Here immunoSEQ multiplex PCR was the method, and the copy in TCRdb shows in-frame clones only, minus some. The sample yields about 120,000 clones, under 90% seen once. The source of this sequence is a young woman in good health and CMV-seronegative. Sequencing was done on a sample of PBMCs. V is TRBV5-1 and J is TRBJ2-3; 7 bases align to TRBD1. DNA of the CDR3: TGCGCCAGCAGCCCGACCCCGACAGGGAGCACAGATACGCAGTATTTT. Its translation is CASSPTPTGSTDTQYF.